This record covers a single TCR beta chain. TCRdb recomputed calls from the reads with MiXCR, one row per CDR3 protein. The sample records 300,000 to 400,000 distinct CDR3 sequences, over 15% being singletons. These data are taken from a study of T cell repertoires in cytomegalovirus infection. Study-wide context: Public TCR beta signatures marked donors with CMV infection and the matching HLA.

The V gene lost 6 bases and the J gene lost 7 bases, with 13 bases spanning the gap. The CDR3 has 12 amino acids. The rearrangement joins TRBV12-3 or TRBV12-4 to TRBJ2-7; the D gene is possibly TRBD2 (5 bases). The sample taken for sequencing was PBMCs. The TCR was taken from a human donor in good health (CMV status not recorded). Some clones in this sample may be carry-over from other donors' samples. This CDR3 reads CASSRTVSEQYF. The CDR3 nucleotides read TGTGCCAGCAGCCGGACTGTATCTGAGCAGTACTTC.